This TCR beta chain was sequenced during a study of shared clonotypes between healthy human individuals. Germline V CDR1 and CDR2: SGHVS, FNYEAQ. The CDR3 totals 14 residues. The ends were cut back, 4 bases at V and 3 bases at J, with 12 bases in the middle. With regard to this clone: This probably arose from a read error, given a far larger clone one base away.

TCRdb keeps only in-frame clones here, not all; method: immunoSEQ multiplex PCR. The sample includes fewer than 1.4 million clones, 75% to 80% of them seen just once. The chain is built from TRBV7-6 and TRBJ1-1; D remains unclear. This receptor was obtained from a man between 18 and 29 years old in good health. Some clones in this sample may be carry-over from other donors' samples. Material for sequencing was memory CD4+ T cells from PBMCs. Subset reported: CD45RA-negative fraction. The CDR3 sequence: CASSSTGRHTEAFF. The DNA of the CDR3 is TGTGCCAGCAGCTCAACCGGGAGACACACTGAAGCTTTCTTT. Filled out from reference TRBV7-6 and TRBJ1-1, the complete variable domain reads GAGVSQSPRYKVTKRGQDVALRCDPISGHVSLYWYRQALGQGPEFLTYFNYEAQQDKSGLPNDRFSAERPEGSISTLTIQRTEQRDSAMYRCASSSTGRHTEAFFGQGTRLTVV.